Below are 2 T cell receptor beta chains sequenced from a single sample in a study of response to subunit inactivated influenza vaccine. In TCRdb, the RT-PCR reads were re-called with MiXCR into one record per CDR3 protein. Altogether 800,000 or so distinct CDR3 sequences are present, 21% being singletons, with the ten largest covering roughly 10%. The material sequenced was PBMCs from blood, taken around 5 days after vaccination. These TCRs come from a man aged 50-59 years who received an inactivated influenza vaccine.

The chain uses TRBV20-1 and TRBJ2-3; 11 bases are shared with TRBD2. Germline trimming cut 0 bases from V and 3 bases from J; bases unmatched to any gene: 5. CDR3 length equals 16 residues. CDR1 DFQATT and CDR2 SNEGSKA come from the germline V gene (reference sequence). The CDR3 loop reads CSAREGTSGRTDTQYF. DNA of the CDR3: TGCAGTGCTAGAGAGGGCACTAGCGGGAGAACAGATACGCAGTATTTT.

CDR3 coding DNA: TGCAGTGCCATTAGCGGGAGGCGCACAGATACGCAGTATTTT. Amino acid sequence: CSAISGRRTDTQYF. The chain couples TRBV20-1 to TRBJ2-3; 10 bases align to TRBD2. This CDR3 has 14 amino acids. Germline CDR1 and CDR2: DFQATT and SNEGSKA (reference sequence). V lost 6 bases, J lost 1 base, and 4 bases stayed unmatched.